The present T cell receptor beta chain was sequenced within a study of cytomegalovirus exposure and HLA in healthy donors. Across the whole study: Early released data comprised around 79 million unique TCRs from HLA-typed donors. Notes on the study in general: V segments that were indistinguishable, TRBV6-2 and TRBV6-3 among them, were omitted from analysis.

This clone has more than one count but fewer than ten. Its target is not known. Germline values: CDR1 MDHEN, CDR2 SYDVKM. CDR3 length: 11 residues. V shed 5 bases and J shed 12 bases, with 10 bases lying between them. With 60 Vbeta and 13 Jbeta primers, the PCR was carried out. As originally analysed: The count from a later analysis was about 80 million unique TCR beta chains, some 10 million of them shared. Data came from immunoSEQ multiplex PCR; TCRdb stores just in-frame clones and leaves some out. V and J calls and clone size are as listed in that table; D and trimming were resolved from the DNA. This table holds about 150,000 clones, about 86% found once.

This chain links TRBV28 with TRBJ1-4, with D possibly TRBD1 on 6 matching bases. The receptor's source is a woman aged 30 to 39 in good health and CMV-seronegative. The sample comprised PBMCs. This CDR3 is CASSPNRELFF. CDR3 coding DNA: TGTGCCAGCAGTCCGAACAGGGAACTGTTTTTT.